Sequencing of this TCR beta chain was carried out in a study of T cells after yellow fever vaccination. General study points: Clones from primary vaccination mostly reappeared after the booster (around 96% CD4, over 85% CD8).

V was pared by 4 bases and J by 4 bases, with 13 bases between. This CDR3 is 14 amino acids long. From germline, CDR1 is LGHDT and CDR2 YNNKEL (reference sequence). On this clonotype: The antigen is undetermined.

TCRdb recomputed calls from the 5' RACE reads with MiXCR, one row per CDR3 protein. Of hundreds of thousands of distinct CDR3 sequences in the sample, about a fifth were seen once. The clonotype originates from a man in his late teens or twenties who received the YFV17D yellow fever vaccine. This sample comprised PBMCs, obtained approximately 20 days after the first yellow fever vaccination. The rearrangement links TRBV3-1 to TRBJ1-2, with TRBD1 as a possible D gene (5 bases). The CDR3 is CASSLNGGVYGYTF. CDR3 nucleotide sequence: TGTGCCAGCAGCCTGAACGGGGGGGTCTATGGCTACACCTTC.